This is a list of T cell receptor beta chains from one sample in a study of T cell responses to AZD1222 COVID-19 vaccine. Using immunoSEQ multiplex PCR, the repertoire was profiled, and TCRdb retains in-frame clones only, with some absent. The data contain 95,000 to 150,000 clones, approximately 80% of them singletons. Here the sequenced sample was peripheral blood, taken 28 days after the second AZD1222 dose. These receptors all come from an adult who received the AZD1222 COVID-19 vaccine. Both conserved end residues are part of each CDR3. The D gene is left open where the match is weak. Some rows mark clone size as missing; the rest say once, few, many or name a class of expanded clone.

D gene	J gene	V gene	clone size	CDR3 protein	CDR3 DNA
-	TRBJ2-5	TRBV6-5	-	CASSRNQAQETQYF	TGTGCCAGCTCCCGAAACCAGGCGCAAGAGACCCAGTACTTC
-	TRBJ2-7	TRBV6-5	-	CASSPRVHEQYF	TGTGCCAGCAGTCCTCGGGTCCACGAGCAGTACTTC
-	TRBJ2-7	TRBV7-2	-	CASSLAGGLVYEQYF	TGTGCCAGCAGCTTAGCGGGGGGATTGGTCTACGAGCAGTACTTC
-	TRBJ1-2	TRBV7-9	-	CASSPSPIMGGYTF	TGTGCCAGCAGCCCCAGCCCCATCATGGGCGGCTACACCTTC
-	TRBJ2-7	TRBV5-1	-	CASSILQGSYEQYF	TGCGCCAGCAGCATTTTACAGGGAAGCTACGAGCAGTACTTC
TRBD1	TRBJ1-2	TRBV4-1	-	CASSPSGTGAIGNYGYTF	TGCGCCAGCAGCCCATCCGGGACAGGGGCCATTGGCAACTATGGCTACACCTTC
-	TRBJ2-1	TRBV28	-	CASSFSGGLVDNEQFF	TGTGCCAGCAGTTTCTCCGGGGGGCTGGTGGACAATGAGCAGTTCTTC
-	TRBJ2-5	TRBV7-9	-	CASSPGRQETQYF	TGTGCCAGCAGCCCGGGCCGCCAAGAGACCCAGTACTTC
TRBD2	TRBJ2-3	TRBV7-3	-	CASSLGLARQTDTQYF	TGTGCCAGCAGCTTAGGACTAGCACGACAAACAGATACGCAGTATTTT
TRBD1	TRBJ2-2	TRBV6-5	-	CASQGQANTGELFF	TGTGCCAGCCAGGGACAGGCGAACACCGGGGAGCTGTTTTTT
TRBD1	TRBJ2-1	TRBV4-3	-	CASSQEPALGQGGNEQFF	TGCGCCAGCAGCCAAGAGCCCGCGTTGGGACAGGGGGGGAATGAGCAGTTCTTC
TRBD1	TRBJ1-2	TRBV14	-	CASSQEGQGWRGYTF	TGTGCCAGCAGCCAAGAGGGACAGGGTTGGAGAGGCTACACCTTC
TRBD1	TRBJ1-6	TRBV5-1	-	CASSWVDRDGSPLHF	TGCGCCAGCAGCTGGGTCGACAGGGATGGTTCACCCCTCCACTTT
-	TRBJ1-5	TRBV6-2/TRBV6-3	-	CASSYTNQPQHF	TGTGCCAGCAGTTACACCAATCAGCCCCAGCATTTT
TRBD1	TRBJ1-3	TRBV7-2	-	CASGSGTGAGNTIYF	TGTGCCAGCGGCTCCGGGACAGGGGCTGGAAACACCATATATTTT
-	TRBJ2-7	TRBV18	-	CASSPLSGVNEQYF	TGTGCCAGCTCACCACTCTCAGGGGTCAACGAGCAGTACTTC
-	TRBJ1-5	TRBV3-1/TRBV3-2	-	CASSHADRTQPQHF	TGTGCCAGCAGCCATGCAGACAGGACTCAGCCCCAGCATTTT
-	TRBJ1-1	TRBV19	-	CASINGGLSTEAFF	TGTGCCAGTATCAACGGGGGACTGAGCACTGAAGCTTTCTTT
-	TRBJ2-1	TRBV19	-	CASSQGDYRNEQFF	TGTGCCAGTAGCCAGGGGGACTACCGCAATGAGCAGTTCTTC
-	TRBJ1-1	TRBV27	few	CASSLFGEGRRNTEAFF	TGTGCCAGCAGTTTATTTGGGGAAGGTCGGCGGAACACTGAAGCTTTCTTT
-	TRBJ1-2	TRBV5-4	-	CASSLRSRGGNYGYTF	TGTGCCAGCAGCTTGCGTAGTCGTGGGGGAAACTATGGCTACACCTTC
-	TRBJ1-1	TRBV6-2/TRBV6-3	-	CASSLGQGTEAFF	TGTGCCAGCAGTCTCGGGCAGGGCACTGAAGCTTTCTTT
-	TRBJ1-4	TRBV15	few	CATSSTQQGREKLFF	TGTGCCACCAGCTCTACCCAACAGGGACGTGAAAAACTGTTTTTT
-	TRBJ1-1	TRBV3-1/TRBV3-2	-	CATQDSNTEAFF	TGTGCCACTCAGGACAGCAACACTGAAGCTTTCTTT
TRBD1	TRBJ2-3	TRBV4-1	-	CASSHLDRDADTQYF	TGCGCCAGCAGCCACTTAGACAGGGATGCAGATACGCAGTATTTT
-	TRBJ1-5	TRBV2	-	CASSGENQPQHF	TGTGCCAGCAGTGGTGAGAATCAGCCCCAGCATTTT
TRBD2	TRBJ2-5	TRBV30	-	CAWARGGRKETQYF	TGTGCCTGGGCCCGGGGGGGCCGGAAGGAGACCCAGTACTTC
-	TRBJ1-6	TRBV2	-	CASSVGSPLHF	TGTGCCAGTTCGGTTGGGTCACCCCTCCACTTT
-	TRBJ2-1	TRBV24-1	-	CATRENNEQFF	TGTGCCACCAGGGAGAACAATGAGCAGTTCTTC
TRBD1	TRBJ1-1	TRBV3-1/TRBV3-2	once	CASSRFIGQGISGGAFF	TGTGCCAGCAGCCGATTCATCGGACAGGGGATCAGTGGGGGAGCTTTCTTT
TRBD1	TRBJ2-1	TRBV9	-	CASSSTPGTGSNEQFF	TGTGCCAGCAGCTCTACCCCCGGGACAGGGTCGAATGAGCAGTTCTTC
TRBD1	TRBJ1-5	TRBV28	-	CASSMLPKWTGGDYQPQHF	TGTGCCAGCAGTATGCTACCAAAATGGACAGGGGGCGATTATCAGCCCCAGCATTTT
-	TRBJ1-1	TRBV5-4	-	CASSLGENTEAFF	TGTGCCAGCAGCTTGGGAGAGAACACTGAAGCTTTCTTT